The TCR beta chain described here comes from a study of cytomegalovirus exposure and HLA in healthy donors (dated by TCRdb to 2017 to 2019). General notes on the study: An earlier analysis of fewer than 750 of the donors reported 276 Gb of sequence data and 100 million to 120 million unique TCR beta sequences obtained from about 180 million T cells. An early release that covered approximately 600 HLA-typed donors contained approximately 300 gigabases of sequencing data and 70 million to 100 million unique TCR sequences. Of the 300 to 450 genotyped donors, roughly 80% were placed in the genetic ancestry cluster associated with self-reported Caucasian donors. The study aimed to test whether cataloging public T cell receptors could reveal signatures of past pathogen exposure. The study used immunosequencing to profile the T cell repertoires of several hundred subjects and linked those repertoires to cytomegalovirus serostatus. Along with the roughly 700-subject first cohort, a separate validation cohort of over 90 different subjects was used. To predict cytomegalovirus infection status, the study combined high-throughput TCR immunosequencing, statistical association of individual TCRs with disease status, and machine learning. To study patterns of TCR occurrence, a later analysis re-analyzed previously published TCR beta repertoires from 700 or so donors and added high-resolution HLA genotyping. Rather than using new phenotypic data, the later analysis identified candidate immune exposures from TCR beta sequences and from how often those sequences occurred across donors. An earlier analysis of several hundred of the donors applied high-throughput TCR beta sequencing to assess whether each TCR beta V gene segment acted as functional or pseudogenic. Donor age, sex, ethnicity and CMV serostatus were compiled alongside the repertoire data. Genome-wide SNP genotypes for about 65% of the 666 donors were used in a later genetic analysis, which treated that subset as a discovery cohort. Every discovery cohort repertoire had been produced on one sequencing platform. Class I and class II HLA loci were covered by the typing at four-digit resolution. The number of donors typed differed by locus, with roughly 620-630 for A, B, C, DRB1 and DQB1, more than 500 for DQA1, 606 for DPA1, and some 470 for DPB1. A handful of DR-DQ haplotypes were treated as single units for association and clustering because of strong linkage in the cohort. Among some 410 genotyped donors of the cohort, an average of approximately 240,000 unique TCR beta nucleotide sequences were sequenced per donor, around a sixth of them non-productive. The study at large found these results: The authors suggested that the approach could potentially be extended to other disease states and immunological phenotypes. Compared with equally common non-associated chains, HLA-associated TCR beta chains in a later analysis were more clonally expanded and had lower generation probabilities. Correlated functional status among segregating V segments might be attributable to linkage disequilibrium, but an unknown experimental factor could not be ruled out. A later analysis found that most CMV-associated TCR beta chains appeared HLA-restricted, with HLA associations seemingly driven largely by CMV exposure. Cytomegalovirus status was reported to be diagnosed by the classifier with high specificity and sensitivity in both the original and validation cohorts. Specific HLA alleles were associated with 16,951 TCR beta sequences at a false discovery rate of 0.05 in a later analysis. According to a later analysis, TCR association rates differed among HLA loci, with DRB1 alleles showing the most associated TCRs and HLA-C alleles showing the fewest. While some public TCRs were present in many individuals, most TCR sequences turned up only very rarely across donors. In a later analysis, several top co-occurrence clusters were reported to appear linked to parvovirus B19, influenza, CMV and Epstein-Barr virus. Because the 87-base-pair reads could not distinguish some IMGT-functional V segments, including TRBV6-2 and TRBV6-3, those segments were excluded. In a later genetic analysis, a missense DCLRE1C variant was associated with V-gene and J-gene trimming of TCR beta chains, and the association was replicated in an independent cohort. When HLA alleles, especially DR and DQ, strongly co-occurred, attributing TCR associations to individual alleles was difficult. In vitro tests confirmed that a few of the cytomegalovirus-associated TCR beta chains recognize cytomegalovirus antigens. The only immune exposure information available for the cohort was CMV serostatus. The study listed approximately 160 TCR beta chains as associated with cytomegalovirus. Because some donors lacked HLA typing at each locus, the association tests relied only on the typed subset. An earlier analysis of approximately 600 of the donors showed that most TCR beta V segments appeared in productive rearrangements either about 87% or about 30% of the time, which broadly matched IMGT annotations. Sequencing depth was assumed to be roughly uniform across donors in the presence/absence analyses, though that assumption may not hold. The sequencing pipeline was judged likely to have produced a cluster of highly shared sequence variants as a technical artifact. A further reported finding was that TCR beta sequences accurately predicted the HLA-A and HLA-B alleles for most subjects in the first cohort. In this cohort, only TCR beta chains were sequenced, and detectable features were limited by the absence of alpha or paired-chain data. Because counts were too low, about 15 rarely observed V segments, including chromosome 9 orphons, were left out of the earlier analysis of roughly 600 of the donors. According to a later genetic analysis, donors in an Asian-associated ancestry cluster had fewer N-insertions in productive TCRs than the roughly 660-donor mean.

Library prep was done by the immunoSEQ multiplex PCR assay. For the multiplex PCR, a mixture combining 60 forward primers for TCR Vbeta segments and 13 reverse primers for TCR Jbeta segments was used. The CDR3 region of rearranged TCR beta genes was amplified from genomic DNA by a multiplex PCR assay. Amplified TCR beta libraries were sequenced as 87-base-pair reads on the Illumina HiSeq System. In the original analysis: A later analysis tallied around 80 million unique TCR beta chains across the 666 repertoires, and approximately 12 million of those chains were shared by two or more donors. A nearest-neighbor algorithm error-corrected the raw reads and collapsed the reads into unique sequences, merging closely related sequences to remove PCR and sequencing errors. To assign V, D and J gene segments, CDR3 sequences were aligned to IMGT reference sequences. For a sequence to be retained, a match of at least six nucleotides was required to both a V gene segment and a J gene segment. A rearrangement was called productive if the CDR3 had no stop codons and remained in frame with V and J, and every other rearrangement was called non-productive. CDR3 was defined by IMGT convention, running from the second conserved V-encoded cysteine to the conserved J-encoded phenylalanine. The earlier analysis of 587 of the donors excluded sequences that lacked an unambiguous match to a single V gene segment. An earlier analysis of under 750 of the donors called V segments functional above 56.7% productive rearrangements and segregating when the between-donor standard deviation exceeded 5%. A statistical classification framework was developed to diagnose cytomegalovirus status using the catalog of TCR beta chain sequences. In a later analysis, TCR nucleotide sequences were compared against IMGT/GENE-DB human TR gene sequences so that V and J genes could be assigned. Using the TCRdist pipeline, a later analysis assigned CDR3 sequences along with most-parsimonious VDJ recombination scenarios. In a later analysis, every TCR beta chain was defined by the combination of its CDR3 amino acid sequence and its V-gene family, and reads without a unique V-gene family were dropped. As a way to deal with suspected cross-contamination and a sequencing artifact, a later analysis dropped hundreds of nucleotide sequences that were highly shared and had low generation probability. In a later analysis, a clonal expansion index for each public chain was calculated from normalized within-repertoire ranks of inferred template counts. In a later analysis, generation probabilities were computed with a VDJ recombination model fitted to out-of-frame rearrangements, and the resulting probabilities were checked against IGoR. A later analysis scored TCR-TCR, TCR-HLA and TCR-CMV co-occurrence with hypergeometric tests, applying a repertoire-size bias correction to TCR pairs. To estimate false discovery rates, a later analysis permuted the HLA or CMV assignments 20 times. In a later analysis, co-occurring TCRs were grouped using DBSCAN, and TCRdist sequence similarity was added for clustering within HLA-allele-positive subsets. Repertoires with fewer than 30,000 or more than 120,000 public chains were left out of co-occurrence clustering, as were roughly five repertoires with anomalous nucleotide sharing. Held by TCRdb, this immuneACCESS table contains in-frame sequences only and omits some clones. Under half of the omission traces to an unresolved V gene where checked; the cause of the rest is unknown. The V and J calls and clone size are taken from that table; D and trimming were inferred from the DNA. The sample includes about 250,000 clones, with about four fifths observed a single time. More than 0.3% of the sample is held by the ten biggest clonotypes.

As to this clone: The antigen it binds to is not known. Base qualities are not recorded, but no much larger clone differs from it by a single base.

From the cysteine up to the phenylalanine, the CDR3 has a length of 16 residues. The only DNA kept is the CDR3, 48 bases in frame from the first base. CDR1 and CDR2 are drawn from the germline V gene: MNHNS, SASEGT. Deletion took 0 bases off V and 3 bases off J, with a span of 14 bases between the germline ends. The cohort comprised fewer than 750 healthy bone marrow donors. All cohort members were sampled while nominally healthy, although unrecorded immune exposures were likely present. The donor tested CMV seronegative, placing the donor among the 350 or so seronegative members of the cohort. Every donor gave a peripheral blood sample, and the peripheral blood mononuclear cells from that sample were used for TCR beta sequencing. Genomic DNA extraction from the blood cell samples was performed with the Qiagen DNeasy Blood Extraction Kit.

This clonotype originated in a girl aged 2 to 9 in good health and CMV-seronegative. Sequenced: PBMCs. The sequence is built from TRBV6-1 and TRBJ1-2; no D gene is confidently identified. The nucleotide sequence is TGTGCCAGCAGTGAAGCGCTTCGGGGAGGATACTATGGCTACACCTTC. Its protein is CASSEALRGGYYGYTF.